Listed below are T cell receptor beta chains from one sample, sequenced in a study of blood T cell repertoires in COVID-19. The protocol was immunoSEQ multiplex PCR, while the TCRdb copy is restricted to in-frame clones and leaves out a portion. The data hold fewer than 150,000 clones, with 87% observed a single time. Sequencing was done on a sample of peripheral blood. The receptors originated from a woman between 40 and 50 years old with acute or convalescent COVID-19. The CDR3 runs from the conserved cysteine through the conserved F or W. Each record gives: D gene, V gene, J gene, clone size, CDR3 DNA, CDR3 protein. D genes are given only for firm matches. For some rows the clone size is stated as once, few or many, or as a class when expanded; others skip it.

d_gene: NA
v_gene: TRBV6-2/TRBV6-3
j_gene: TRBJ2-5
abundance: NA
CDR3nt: TGTGCCAGCAGTTACCGGGGGACCCAGTACTTC
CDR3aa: CASSYRGTQYF

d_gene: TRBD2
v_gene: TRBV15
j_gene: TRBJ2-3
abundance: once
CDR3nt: TGTGCCACCAGCAGAGAGGGGACTAGCGGCACAGATACGCAGTATTTT
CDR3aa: CATSREGTSGTDTQYF

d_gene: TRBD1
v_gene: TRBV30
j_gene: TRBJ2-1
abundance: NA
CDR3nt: TGTGCCTCAAATCGTCTCGGACAGGGGAAATACAATGAGCAGTTCTTC
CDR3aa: CASNRLGQGKYNEQFF

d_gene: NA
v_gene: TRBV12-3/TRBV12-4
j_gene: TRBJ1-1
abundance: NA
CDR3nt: TGTGCCAGCAGTTTTCAGGGGAGCACTGAAGCTTTCTTT
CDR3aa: CASSFQGSTEAFF

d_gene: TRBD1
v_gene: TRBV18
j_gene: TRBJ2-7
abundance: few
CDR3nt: TGTGCCAGCTCATCCCTAGGACAGGTCAGGGACTACGAGCAGTACTTC
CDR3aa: CASSSLGQVRDYEQYF

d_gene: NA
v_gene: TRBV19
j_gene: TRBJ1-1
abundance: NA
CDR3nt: TGTGCCAGTCGACGGAAGCGAAACACTGAAGCTTTCTTT
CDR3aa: CASRRKRNTEAFF

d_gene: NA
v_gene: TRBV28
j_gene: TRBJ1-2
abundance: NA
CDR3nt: TGTGCCAGCAGTTCCTCGGGACACGGTAACTATGGCTACACCTTC
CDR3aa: CASSSSGHGNYGYTF

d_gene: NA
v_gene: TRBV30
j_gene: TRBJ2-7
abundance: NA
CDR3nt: TGTGCCTGGAGGCGGGCCTACGAGCAGTACTTC
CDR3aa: CAWRRAYEQYF

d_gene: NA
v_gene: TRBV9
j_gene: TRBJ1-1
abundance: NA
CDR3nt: TGTGCCAGCAGCACGGGAAACACTGAAGCTTTCTTT
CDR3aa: CASSTGNTEAFF

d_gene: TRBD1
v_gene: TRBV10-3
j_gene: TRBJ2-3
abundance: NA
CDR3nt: TGTGCCATCAGTGATCAGGGGGACACAGATACGCAGTATTTT
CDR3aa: CAISDQGDTDTQYF

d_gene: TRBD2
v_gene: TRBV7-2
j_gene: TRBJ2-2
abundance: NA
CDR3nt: TGTGCCAGCAGCTTAATGAGCGGGGGGCCGAGGACCGGGGAGCTGTTTTTT
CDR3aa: CASSLMSGGPRTGELFF

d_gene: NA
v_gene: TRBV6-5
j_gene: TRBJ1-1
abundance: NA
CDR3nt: TGTGCCAGCAGTTACTCGATCGGGGAGTTGAACACTGAAGCTTTCTTT
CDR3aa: CASSYSIGELNTEAFF

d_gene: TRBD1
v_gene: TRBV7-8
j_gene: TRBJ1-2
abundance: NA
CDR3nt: TGTGCCAGCAGCCGACAGGGATCGGTCTATGGCTACACCTTC
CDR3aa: CASSRQGSVYGYTF

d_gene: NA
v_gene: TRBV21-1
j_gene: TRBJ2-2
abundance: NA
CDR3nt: TGTGCCAGCAGCAAAGTTCGCCCAGAAAGCGGGGAGCTGTTTTTT
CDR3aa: CASSKVRPESGELFF

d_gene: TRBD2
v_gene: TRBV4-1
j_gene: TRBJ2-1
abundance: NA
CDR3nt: TGCGCCAGCAGCCAAGCCGGGAGGTCCTACAATGAGCAGTTCTTC
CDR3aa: CASSQAGRSYNEQFF

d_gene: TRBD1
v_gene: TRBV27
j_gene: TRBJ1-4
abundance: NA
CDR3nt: TGTGCCAGCAGGGGGACAGGCCCAGATCCCGGAAAACTGTTTTTT
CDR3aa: CASRGTGPDPGKLFF

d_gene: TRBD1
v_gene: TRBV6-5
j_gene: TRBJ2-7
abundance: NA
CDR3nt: TGTGCCAGCCTGGGACAGACCTTCTACGAGCAGTACTTC
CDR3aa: CASLGQTFYEQYF

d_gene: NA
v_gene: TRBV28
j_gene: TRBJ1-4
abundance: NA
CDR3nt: TGTGCCAGCAGTTTATTGGGCACTAATGAAAAACTGTTTTTT
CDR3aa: CASSLLGTNEKLFF

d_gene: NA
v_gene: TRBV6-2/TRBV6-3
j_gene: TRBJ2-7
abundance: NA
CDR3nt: TGTGCCAGCATCCCGGTAACAGAACCCAACGAGCAGTACTTC
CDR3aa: CASIPVTEPNEQYF

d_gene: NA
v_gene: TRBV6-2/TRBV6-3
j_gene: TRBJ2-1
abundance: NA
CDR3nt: TGTGCCAGCAGTTACTTTAGGCGGGCCCCTAATGAGCAGTTCTTC
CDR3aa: CASSYFRRAPNEQFF

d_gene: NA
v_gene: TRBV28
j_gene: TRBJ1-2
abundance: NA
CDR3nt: TGTGCCAGCAATCCCCGGACGGGAGGCTACACCTTC
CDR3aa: CASNPRTGGYTF